These 20 T cell receptor beta chains were sequenced from one sample in a study of high-grade serous ovarian cancer treatment subgroups. Tumor tissue was taken before any definitive surgery or chemotherapy was given. Measured with immunoSEQ multiplex PCR; TCRdb has only the in-frame clones, and not every one. Of approximately 1,000 clones in the sample, 82% were seen once. Sequencing was carried out using tumor tissue. Receptors were obtained from a human donor with high-grade serous ovarian cancer.

This clone was seen more than once but under ten times. The rearrangement links TRBV25-1 to TRBJ1-5; 11 nucleotides align to TRBD1. J lost 1 base, V lost 4 bases, and 3 bases had no gene match. The CDR3 length is 16 residues. CDR1 is MGHDK and CDR2 is SYGVNS in the germline V gene. In nucleotides, the CDR3 is TGTGCCAGCAGTGGGGGGACAGGGGGAAGCAATCAGCCCCAGCATTTT. This sequence encodes CASSGGTGGSNQPQHF. Full variable domain (outside the CDR3, taken from reference TRBV25-1 and TRBJ1-5): EADIYQTPRYLVIGTGKKITLECSQTMGHDKMYWYQQDPGMELHLIHYSYGVNSTEKGDLSSESTVSRIRTEHFPLTLESARPSHTSQYLCASSGGTGGSNQPQHFGDGTRLSIL.

The rearrangement joins TRBV9 to TRBJ2-5; 9 positions agree with TRBD1. The CDR3 spans 15 residues. Germline V CDR1 and CDR2: SGDLS, YYNGEE. J lost 5 bases, V lost 6 bases, and 11 bases had no gene match. The CDR3 region is CASNPGGQGIETQYF. The DNA for the CDR3 is TGTGCCAGCAACCCAGGGGGACAGGGCATTGAGACCCAGTACTTC.

This clone has a single count. The V gene is TRBV5-8, the J gene TRBJ1-2; a weak D match, TRBD1 (5 bases). Trimming removed 3 bases from V and 4 bases from J, with 16 bases in between. Germline V gives CDR1 SGHTS, CDR2 YDEGEE. The CDR3 contains 15 residues. CDR3 residues: CASSSRPGRFYGYTF. DNA of the CDR3: TGTGCCAGCAGCTCCCGACCGGGACGGTTCTATGGCTACACCTTC.

V usage is TRBV5-1 and J usage is TRBJ2-5, with a possible D match to TRBD2 (5 bases). Germline values: CDR1 SGHRS, CDR2 YFSETQ. This CDR3 spans 14 amino acids. The germline V and J ends were trimmed by 1 base and 4 bases, with 11 bases remaining between them. CDR3 in amino acids: CASSLQGAGETQYF. For the CDR3, the DNA is TGCGCCAGCAGCTTGCAAGGTGCGGGAGAGACCCAGTACTTC. The full variable domain, with the rest looked up from reference TRBV5-1 and TRBJ2-5, is KAGVTQTPRYLIKTRGQQVTLSCSPISGHRSVSWYQQTPGQGLQFLFEYFSETQRNKGNFPGRFSGRQFSNSRSEMNVSTLELGDSALYLCASSLQGAGETQYFGPGTRLLVL.

The chain recombines TRBV25-1 with TRBJ1-4; D unresolved. This CDR3 has 15 amino acids. Germline V CDR1 and CDR2: MGHDK, SYGVNS. Between the trimmed V and J ends, which lost 2 bases and 3 bases, there was a span of 10 bases. CDR3 sequence: CASSENYVPNEKLFF. DNA for the CDR3: TGTGCCAGCAGTGAAAACTACGTTCCTAATGAAAAACTGTTTTTT. The full variable domain, with the rest looked up from reference TRBV25-1 and TRBJ1-4, is EADIYQTPRYLVIGTGKKITLECSQTMGHDKMYWYQQDPGMELHLIHYSYGVNSTEKGDLSSESTVSRIRTEHFPLTLESARPSHTSQYLCASSENYVPNEKLFFGSGTQLSVL.

The chain recombines TRBV5-1 with TRBJ2-2; D is ambiguous. Looked up from germline, CDR1 is SGHRS and CDR2 is YFSETQ. Trimming pared 0 bases from V and 1 base from J, leaving 10 bases between. This CDR3 is 16 amino acids long. The CDR3 is CASSLGSSQNTGELFF. The CDR3 nucleotides read TGCGCCAGCAGCTTGGGAAGCTCGCAGAACACCGGGGAGCTGTTTTTT.

This clone has a handful of counts. The V gene is TRBV28, the J gene TRBJ1-1; 10 bases agree with TRBD1. The CDR3 has 14 residues. Germline V lookup: CDR1 MDHEN, CDR2 SYDVKM. Losses at the gene ends were 8 bases for V and 8 bases for J; bases not matched to a gene: 11. Here the CDR3 DNA reads TGTGCCAGCCCCAAGGACAGGGGGAGGCCCGAAGCTTTCTTT. It specifies CASPKDRGRPEAFF.

V and J are TRBV25-1 and TRBJ2-3, with 14 bases lining up with TRBD2. CDR1 MGHDK and CDR2 SYGVNS come from the germline V gene. The junction had 3 bases not matched to a gene; V was cut back by 3 bases and J by 4 bases. The CDR3 contains 16 residues. The CDR3 nucleotides are TGTGCCAGCAGTGATGGGACTAGCGGGAGACCAGATACGCAGTATTTT. This translates into CASSDGTSGRPDTQYF. Based on the CDR3 plus reference TRBV25-1 and TRBJ2-3, the full variable domain is EADIYQTPRYLVIGTGKKITLECSQTMGHDKMYWYQQDPGMELHLIHYSYGVNSTEKGDLSSESTVSRIRTEHFPLTLESARPSHTSQYLCASSDGTSGRPDTQYFGPGTRLTVL.

This clone was recorded a few times. The chain uses TRBV5-1 and TRBJ1-4; D is possibly TRBD1 (6 bases). V gave up 0 bases and J gave up 3 bases, with 9 bases separating them. The CDR3 has 15 residues. Germline V gene data show CDR1 as SGHRS and CDR2 as YFSETQ. CDR3 coding DNA: TGCGCCAGCAGCTTGGATGGGACACCTAATGAAAAACTGTTTTTT. Translated, it gives CASSLDGTPNEKLFF. The whole variable domain, remainder taken from reference TRBV5-1 and TRBJ1-4, is KAGVTQTPRYLIKTRGQQVTLSCSPISGHRSVSWYQQTPGQGLQFLFEYFSETQRNKGNFPGRFSGRQFSNSRSEMNVSTLELGDSALYLCASSLDGTPNEKLFFGSGTQLSVL.

The V call is TRBV7-9, the J call TRBJ2-3; D is unclear. Trimming took off 5 bases at V and 2 bases at J, with 11 bases between the two ends. Germline lookup yields CDR1 SEHNR and CDR2 FQNEAQ (reference sequence). The CDR3 is 14 amino acids. For the CDR3, the DNA is TGTGCCAGCAGCATGGGAAGAAACACAGATACGCAGTATTTT. It specifies CASSMGRNTDTQYF.

The gene calls are TRBV25-1 and TRBJ2-5; the D gene could be TRBD1 or TRBD2 (5 bases each). Germline V gives CDR1 MGHDK, CDR2 SYGVNS. Deletions cut 2 bases from V and 1 base from J, with 5 bases between. The CDR3 is 13 residues long. This CDR3 reads CASSEGGQETQYF. The CDR3 region has the DNA TGTGCCAGCAGTGAAGGGGGCCAAGAGACCCAGTACTTC.

V gene TRBV18 combines with J gene TRBJ1-6; 7 nucleotides line up with TRBD1. This CDR3 is built from 16 residues. CDR1 is KGHSH, CDR2 LQKENI, per germline. V was pared by 3 bases and J by 7 bases, with 9 bases of the junction left unmatched. CDR3 loop: CASSPRTGWGNSPLHF. The CDR3 DNA is TGTGCCAGCTCACCCCGGACAGGCTGGGGGAATTCACCCCTCCACTTT.

The chain carries TRBV5-1 and TRBJ2-3; D gene unclear. Trimming pared 4 bases from V and 2 bases from J, leaving 5 bases between. The CDR3 contains 12 residues. Germline CDR1 is SGHRS and CDR2 is YFSETQ. The CDR3 loop is CASSLYTDTQYF. The CDR3, as DNA: TGCGCCAGCAGCCTCTACACAGATACGCAGTATTTT.

CDR3 DNA sequence: TGTGCCAGCAGCTTAGCTTCTGCAGCCTCTGGAAACACCATATATTTT. As protein: CASSLASAASGNTIYF. This chain uses TRBV11-2 with TRBJ1-3, with D uncertain. Germline V gives CDR1 SGHAT, CDR2 FQNNGV. V was shortened by 1 base and J by 0 bases, with 10 bases between the two germline ends. The CDR3 consists of 16 residues.

The genes are TRBV7-9 and TRBJ2-4; 8 bases match TRBD2. Germline values: CDR1 SEHNR, CDR2 FQNEAQ (reference sequence). The CDR3 contains 18 residues. With 4 bases clipped from V and 8 bases from J, the junction kept 19 bases outside the gene matches. CDR3 region: CASSSTGGKGSRKDIQYF. Here the CDR3 DNA reads TGTGCCAGCAGCTCGACGGGGGGGAAAGGGTCGCGAAAGGACATTCAGTACTTC.

The chain combines TRBV5-1 with TRBJ2-2; 7 bases fit TRBD2. The germline V gene has CDR1 SGHRS and CDR2 YFSETQ. The CDR3 is 13 amino acids. With 4 bases clipped from V and 5 bases from J, the junction kept 2 bases outside the gene matches. The DNA for the CDR3 is TGCGCCAGCAGCGGGGGGGTTACCGGGGAGCTGTTTTTT. Translation gives CASSGGVTGELFF.

Only one count was recorded for this clone. The rearrangement uses TRBV11-3 and TRBJ1-6; D call uncertain. The length of the CDR3 is 15 residues. V gave up 5 bases and J gave up 7 bases, with 15 bases separating them. Germline CDR1 SGHNT, CDR2 YENEEA. CDR3 sequence (DNA): TGTGCCAGCAGCCCGTGGCCCCGAAGGAATTCACCCCTCCACTTT. Residues: CASSPWPRRNSPLHF.

This clone was picked up one time. This rearrangement joins TRBV6-6 to TRBJ1-4, with 10 bases that match TRBD1. The CDR3 covers 16 residues. The V and J ends lost 2 bases and 6 bases, in that order; junction bases with no gene match: 6. The germline gives CDR1 MNHNY, CDR2 SVGAGI (reference sequence). The CDR3 bases are TGTGCCAGCAGTTACACTAGGACAGGGGGGGATGAAAAACTGTTTTTT. Translated, it gives CASSYTRTGGDEKLFF.

CDR3 sequence reads: CASSQSSGAPYEQYF. The CDR3 bases are TGCGCCAGCAGCCAGAGTTCCGGGGCCCCCTACGAGCAGTACTTC. The chain links TRBV4-3 to TRBJ2-7; either TRBD1 or TRBD2 may fit D (5 bases each). CDR1 is LGHNA and CDR2 is YSLEER in the germline V gene. Trimming took 3 bases from V and 2 from J, leaving 14 bases between them. This CDR3 comprises 15 residues.

V usage is TRBV5-4 and J usage is TRBJ2-5; 9 positions match TRBD2. The CDR3 has 15 residues. Germline loops: CDR1 SGHNT, CDR2 YYREEE (reference sequence). After removal of 0 bases from V and 4 bases from J, the junction contained 4 bases not matched to a gene. This chain's CDR3 is CASSLGNSGGETQYF. CDR3 nucleotides: TGTGCCAGCAGCTTGGGGAATAGCGGGGGAGAGACCCAGTACTTC.